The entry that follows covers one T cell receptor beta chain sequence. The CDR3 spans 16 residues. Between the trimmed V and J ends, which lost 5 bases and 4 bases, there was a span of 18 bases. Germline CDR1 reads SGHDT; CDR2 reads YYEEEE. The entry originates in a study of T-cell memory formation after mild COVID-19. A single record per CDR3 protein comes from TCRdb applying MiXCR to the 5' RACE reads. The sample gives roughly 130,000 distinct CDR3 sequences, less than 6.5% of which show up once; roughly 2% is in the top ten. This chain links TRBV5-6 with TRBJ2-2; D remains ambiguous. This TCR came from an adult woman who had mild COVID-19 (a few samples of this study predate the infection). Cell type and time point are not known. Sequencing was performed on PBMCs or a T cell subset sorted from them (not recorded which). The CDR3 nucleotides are TGTGCCAGCAGTCACTCACCATTTTCTCGCACCGGGGAGCTGTTTTTT. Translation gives CASSHSPFSRTGELFF.